The 18 T cell receptor beta chains in this list originate from one sample, sequenced in a study of response to subunit inactivated influenza vaccine. TCRdb reprocessed the RT-PCR reads with MiXCR, giving one entry per CDR3 protein. Of about 800,000 distinct CDR3 sequences listed, less than 25% are singletons. Specimen: PBMCs from blood, collected more than 4 days after vaccination. The receptors derive from a man aged 50-60 years who received an inactivated influenza vaccine.

The chain has TRBV20-1 and TRBJ2-2; D perhaps matches TRBD2 (6 bases). The germline V gene has CDR1 DFQATT and CDR2 SNEGSKA (reference sequence). The CDR3 covers 14 residues. Trimming shortened V by 5 bases and J by 2 bases, and 12 bases separated the two germline ends. CDR3 sequence: CSARAGFNTGELFF. CDR3 sequence (DNA): TGCAGTGCTCGGGCGGGATTTAACACCGGGGAGCTGTTTTTT.

V usage is TRBV29-1 and J usage is TRBJ2-1; D gene uncertain. This CDR3 comprises 14 residues. Germline V gene lookup returns CDR1 SQVTM and CDR2 ANQGSEA. V shed 6 bases and J shed 1 base, with 13 bases lying between them. CDR3 protein: CSVSSAKSYNEQFF. CDR3 in DNA: TGCAGCGTATCGAGCGCAAAATCCTACAATGAGCAGTTCTTC.

This chain uses TRBV6-2 or TRBV6-3 with TRBJ2-2; D is possibly TRBD2 (6 bases). Germline CDR1 MNHEY, CDR2 SVGEGT. V was trimmed by 8 bases and J by 5 bases, leaving 15 bases between them. CDR3 length equals 14 residues. The CDR3, as DNA: TGTGCCAGCGTGGACATCCGGGAGACCGGGGAGCTGTTTTTT. Translation gives CASVDIRETGELFF.

This clonotype was detected a few times. V is TRBV5-1 and J is TRBJ1-2; D call uncertain. Germline CDR1 is SGHRS and CDR2 is YFSETQ. The germline V and J ends were trimmed by 4 bases and 4 bases, with 11 bases remaining between them. The CDR3 totals 13 residues. The CDR3 nucleotides read TGCGCCAGCAGCCTTGACCTAACCTATGGCTACACCTTC. It translates to CASSLDLTYGYTF.

This clonotype has more than one count but fewer than ten. The chain uses TRBV20-1 and TRBJ1-1, with a weak D call TRBD1 (6 bases). The CDR3 covers 14 residues. Between the trimmed V and J ends, which lost 1 base and 0 bases, there was a span of 9 bases. Looked up from germline, CDR1 is DFQATT and CDR2 is SNEGSKA (reference sequence). CDR3 sequence: CSARVGHMNTEAFF. DNA for the CDR3: TGCAGTGCTAGAGTGGGACACATGAACACTGAAGCTTTCTTT.

Notes on this clonotype: Since a much larger clone is just one base distant, this may be a read error. The rearrangement joins TRBV6-4 to TRBJ1-6; TRBD1 matches 7 bases. The CDR3 sequence is 16 residues long. V shed 0 bases, J shed 5 bases, and the junction held 4 bases outside the gene matches. Germline CDR1 reads MRHNA; CDR2 reads SNTAGT. CDR3 coding DNA: TGTGCCAGCAGTGACTCTCCGCAGGGGGATAATTCACCCCTCCACTTT. This encodes CASSDSPQGDNSPLHF.

The CDR3 region is CASSYSPTSGYEQYF. As DNA, the CDR3 is TGTGCCAGCAGTTACTCCCCGACTAGCGGTTACGAGCAGTACTTC. This rearrangement joins TRBV6-5 to TRBJ2-7, with 9 bases that match TRBD2. Germline-derived CDR1 and CDR2 are MNHEY and SVGAGI. J gave up 4 bases and V 0 bases, and 4 bases lay outside the gene matches. The CDR3 loop spans 15 amino acids.

This clonotype was counted only a few times. The chain combines TRBV9 with TRBJ2-7, with D tentatively TRBD2 (5 bases). V lost 4 bases, J lost 0 bases, and 14 bases lay in between. Germline-derived CDR1 and CDR2 are SGDLS and YYNGEE. The CDR3 loop spans 15 amino acids. CDR3 residues: CASSPRPGSSYEQYF. For the CDR3, the DNA is TGTGCCAGCAGCCCCCGTCCGGGGAGCTCCTACGAGCAGTACTTC.

The chain's CDR3 is CASSPSRQGLTYEQYF. CDR3 DNA sequence: TGTGCCAGCAGCCCCTCAAGGCAGGGCCTTACCTACGAGCAGTACTTC. The chain joins TRBV7-9 to TRBJ2-7; tentative D call: TRBD1 (5 bases). Per germline, CDR1 SEHNR and CDR2 FQNEAQ (reference sequence). CDR3 size: 16 residues. Trimming cost V 5 bases and J 2 bases, with 19 bases left between them.

This clonotype was observed a few times. The chain uses TRBV9 and TRBJ2-7; D may be TRBD1 (6 bases). This CDR3 contains 16 residues. Per the germline V gene, CDR1 is SGDLS and CDR2 is YYNGEE. Trimming removed 4 bases at V and 9 bases at J, with 26 bases between. CDR3: CASSPSPLGAGSAQYF. DNA of the CDR3: TGTGCCAGCAGCCCTAGCCCCTTGGGGGCCGGCTCTGCGCAGTACTTC.

Concerning this clonotype itself: Relative to the germline gene, one junction end is altered; a read error may explain this. The V and J genes are TRBV15 and TRBJ2-7; D remains ambiguous. The CDR3 sequence is 13 residues long. The V gene's germline CDR1 is LNHNV and CDR2 YYDKDF (reference sequence). Here the CDR3 reads CATSRDPLYEKYF. Written as DNA, the CDR3 is TGTGCCACCAGCAGGGACCCTCTATACGAGAAGTACTTC.

J is TRBJ2-7 and V is TRBV5-1; TRBD2 matches 10 bases. The junction had 4 bases not matched to a gene; V was cut back by 1 base and J by 0 bases. The CDR3 is made up of 16 amino acids. In germline, CDR1 is SGHRS, CDR2 YFSETQ. The CDR3 loop reads CASSLYPSGSSYEQYF. CDR3 sequence (DNA): TGCGCCAGCAGCTTGTATCCTAGCGGGAGCTCCTACGAGCAGTACTTC.

This clonotype was seen only a few times. This chain links TRBV28 with TRBJ1-4; D unresolved. Germline V gene lookup returns CDR1 MDHEN and CDR2 SYDVKM. V dropped 5 bases and J dropped 6 bases, with 13 bases sitting between them. The CDR3 spans 14 residues. The CDR3 loop is CASSPGWAHEKLFF. Here the CDR3 DNA reads TGTGCCAGCAGTCCGGGATGGGCCCATGAAAAACTGTTTTTT.

This clonotype was seen at least ten times. V usage is TRBV7-2 and J usage is TRBJ2-7, with TRBD2 matching over 12 bases. Losses at the gene ends were 0 bases for V and 4 bases for J; bases not matched to a gene: 10. The CDR3 consists of 18 residues. The germline V gene has CDR1 SGHTA and CDR2 FQGNSA. CDR3 bases: TGTGCCAGCAGCTTAGCGACTAGCGGGGGCCCTCCCATATACGAGCAGTACTTC. It encodes CASSLATSGGPPIYEQYF.

The V gene is TRBV20-1, the J gene TRBJ2-3, with D possibly being TRBD1 (6 bases). This CDR3 contains 15 residues. In germline, CDR1 is DFQATT, CDR2 SNEGSKA (reference sequence). V was pared by 5 bases and J by 0 bases, with 15 bases between. CDR3 nucleotide sequence: TGCAGTGCTCTAAAGGGGGACCGAAGCACAGATACGCAGTATTTT. As protein: CSALKGDRSTDTQYF.

The V gene is TRBV15, the J gene TRBJ1-2; 7 nucleotides align to TRBD1. CDR1 and CDR2 (germline): LNHNV, YYDKDF (reference sequence). V trimming: 3 bases; J trimming: 3 bases; junction bases outside the gene matches: 7. CDR3 size: 15 residues. CDR3 in DNA: TGTGCCACCAGCAGTAGACAGGGCCGAGACTATGGCTACACCTTC. Translation: CATSSRQGRDYGYTF.

This clonotype came up a few times. The rearrangement links TRBV2 to TRBJ2-5; D is possibly TRBD1 (5 bases). Between the trimmed V and J ends, which lost 4 bases and 6 bases, there was a span of 12 bases. CDR3 length: 13 residues. Germline V gene data show CDR1 as SNHLY and CDR2 as FYNNEI. The CDR3 sequence is CASSVGLEQTQYF. In DNA form, the CDR3 reads TGTGCCAGCAGTGTGGGGCTAGAGCAGACCCAGTACTTC.

In its sample, this clonotype was seen many times. The chain uses TRBV4-3 and TRBJ2-7; the D call may be TRBD1 or TRBD2 (5 bases each). The germline CDR1 and CDR2 sequences are LGHNA and YSLEER. The CDR3 length is 15 residues. V was cut by 1 base and J by 2 bases, with 12 bases left in between. DNA for the CDR3: TGCGCCAGCAGCCAAGTCATCCAGGGACCCTACGAGCAGTACTTC. The encoded protein is CASSQVIQGPYEQYF.